This T cell receptor (beta chain) was observed in a study of Ad26.COV2.S vaccination and SARS-CoV-2 variants. Study as a whole: Vaccine-arm donor from the placebo-controlled COV1001 Ad26.COV2.S trial. Ad26.COV2.S was injected intramuscularly once or twice, 56 days apart.

Treatment denoted: about 20 received Ad26.COV2.S at low or high dose, single or two shots; about 5 received placebo; per-sample allocation not given. Samples came from day 63 after the first vaccine or placebo injection. The length of the CDR3 is 13 residues. Germline CDR1 SGDLS, CDR2 YYNGEE. Between the trimmed V and J ends, which lost 0 bases and 8 bases, there was a span of 9 bases. Clones were sequenced by immunoSEQ multiplex PCR, and TCRdb holds only the in-frame ones, with some missing. The table has some 350,000 clones, roughly 84% seen once. This receptor was obtained from a person aged 18 to 59 who received the Ad26.COV2.S COVID-19 vaccine or a placebo. This sequence joins TRBV9 and TRBJ1-3; no reliable D call. Material: peripheral blood, obtained in a trial of Ad26.COV2.S vaccine versus placebo. The CDR3 here is CASSVEGGDTIYF. The CDR3 DNA sequence: TGTGCCAGCAGCGTAGAAGGAGGCGACACCATATATTTT.